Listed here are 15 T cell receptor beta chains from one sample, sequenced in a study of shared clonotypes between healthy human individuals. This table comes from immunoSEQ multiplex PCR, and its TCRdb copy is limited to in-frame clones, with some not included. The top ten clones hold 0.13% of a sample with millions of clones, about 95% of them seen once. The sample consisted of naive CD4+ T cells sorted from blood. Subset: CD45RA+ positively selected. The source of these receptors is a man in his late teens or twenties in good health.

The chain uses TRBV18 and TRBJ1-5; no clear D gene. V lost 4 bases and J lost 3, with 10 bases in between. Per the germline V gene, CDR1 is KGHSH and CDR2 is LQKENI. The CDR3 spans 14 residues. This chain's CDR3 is CASSQQELNQPQHF. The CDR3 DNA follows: TGTGCCAGCTCACAGCAGGAGCTCAATCAGCCCCAGCATTTT.

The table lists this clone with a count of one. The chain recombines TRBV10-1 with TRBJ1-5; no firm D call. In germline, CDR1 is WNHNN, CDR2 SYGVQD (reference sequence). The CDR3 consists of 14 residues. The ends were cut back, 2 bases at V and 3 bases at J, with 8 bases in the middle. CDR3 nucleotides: TGCGCCAGCAGTGAGGCCGGGATCAATCAGCCCCAGCATTTT. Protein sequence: CASSEAGINQPQHF.

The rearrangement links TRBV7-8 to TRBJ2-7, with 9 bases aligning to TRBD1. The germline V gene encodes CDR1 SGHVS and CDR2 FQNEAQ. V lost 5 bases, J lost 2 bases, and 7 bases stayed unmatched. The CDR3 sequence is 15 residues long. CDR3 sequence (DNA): TGTGCCAGCAGCCCAGGGACAGGGAGTCCCTACGAGCAGTACTTC. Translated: CASSPGTGSPYEQYF. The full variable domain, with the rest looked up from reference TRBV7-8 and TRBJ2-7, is GAGVSQSPRYKVAKRGQDVALRCDPISGHVSLFWYQQALGQGPEFLTYFQNEAQLDKSGLPSDRFFAERPEGSVSTLKIQRTQQEDSAVYLCASSPGTGSPYEQYFGPGTRLTVT.

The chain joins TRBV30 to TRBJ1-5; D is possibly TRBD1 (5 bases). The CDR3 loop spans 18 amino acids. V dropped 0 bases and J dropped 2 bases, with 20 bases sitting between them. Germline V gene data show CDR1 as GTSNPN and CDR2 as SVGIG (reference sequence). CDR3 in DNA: TGTGCCTGGAGTGTTGAAAGGGGAATAGGTGGTGGCAATCAGCCCCAGCATTTT. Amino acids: CAWSVERGIGGGNQPQHF.

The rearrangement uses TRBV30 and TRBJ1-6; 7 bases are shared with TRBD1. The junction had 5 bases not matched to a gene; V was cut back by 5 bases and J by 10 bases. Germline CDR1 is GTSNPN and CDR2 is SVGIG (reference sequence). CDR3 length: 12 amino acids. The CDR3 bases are TGTGCCTGGGGACAGGACTTATCACCCCTCCACTTT. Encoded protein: CAWGQDLSPLHF.

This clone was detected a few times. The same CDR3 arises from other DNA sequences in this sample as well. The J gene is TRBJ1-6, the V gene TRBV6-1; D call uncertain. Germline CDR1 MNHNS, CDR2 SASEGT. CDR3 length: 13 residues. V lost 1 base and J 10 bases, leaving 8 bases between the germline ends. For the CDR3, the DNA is TGTGCCAGCAGTGAAGGGAGAAACTCACCCCTCCACTTT. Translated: CASSEGRNSPLHF.

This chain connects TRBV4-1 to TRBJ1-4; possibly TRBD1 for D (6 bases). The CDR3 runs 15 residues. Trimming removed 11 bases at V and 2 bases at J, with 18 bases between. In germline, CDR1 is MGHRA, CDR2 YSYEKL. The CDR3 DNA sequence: TGCGCCTCCAAGGGGGGGGCTCTCACTAATGAAAAACTGTTTTTT. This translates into CASKGGALTNEKLFF.

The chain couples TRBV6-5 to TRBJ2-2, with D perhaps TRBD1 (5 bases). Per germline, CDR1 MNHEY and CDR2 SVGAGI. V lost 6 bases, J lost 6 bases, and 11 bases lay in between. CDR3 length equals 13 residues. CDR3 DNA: TGTGCCAGCAGATTGGGGCCTTCCGGGGAGCTGTTTTTT. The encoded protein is CASRLGPSGELFF.

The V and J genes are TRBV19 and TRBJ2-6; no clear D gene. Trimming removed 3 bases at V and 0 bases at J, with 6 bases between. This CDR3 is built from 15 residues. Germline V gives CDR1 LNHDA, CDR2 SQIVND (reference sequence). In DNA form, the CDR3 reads TGTGCCAGTAGTATTTGGGCCTCTGGGGCCAACGTCCTGACTTTC. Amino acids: CASSIWASGANVLTF.

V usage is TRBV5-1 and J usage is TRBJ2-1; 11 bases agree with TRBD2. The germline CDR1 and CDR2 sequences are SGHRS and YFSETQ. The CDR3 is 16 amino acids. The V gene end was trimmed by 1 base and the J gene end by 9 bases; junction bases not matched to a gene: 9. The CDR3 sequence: CASSLIAGGPSGEQFF. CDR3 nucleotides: TGCGCCAGCAGCTTGATAGCGGGAGGGCCCTCGGGTGAGCAGTTCTTC. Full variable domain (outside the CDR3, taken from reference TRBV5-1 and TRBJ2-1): KAGVTQTPRYLIKTRGQQVTLSCSPISGHRSVSWYQQTPGQGLQFLFEYFSETQRNKGNFPGRFSGRQFSNSRSEMNVSTLELGDSALYLCASSLIAGGPSGEQFFGPGTRLTVL.

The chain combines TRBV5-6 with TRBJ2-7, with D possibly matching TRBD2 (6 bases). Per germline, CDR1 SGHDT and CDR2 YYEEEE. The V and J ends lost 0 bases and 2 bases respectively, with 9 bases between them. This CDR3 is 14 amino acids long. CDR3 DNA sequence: TGTGCCAGCAGCTTGGGACCGGGGGCCTACGAGCAGTACTTC. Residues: CASSLGPGAYEQYF.

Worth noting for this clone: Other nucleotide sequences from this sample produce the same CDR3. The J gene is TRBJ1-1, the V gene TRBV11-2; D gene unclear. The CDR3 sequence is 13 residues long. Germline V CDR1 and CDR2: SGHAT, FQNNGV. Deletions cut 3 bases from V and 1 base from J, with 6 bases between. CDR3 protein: CASSFQENTEAFF. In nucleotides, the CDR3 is TGTGCCAGCAGCTTCCAGGAGAACACTGAAGCTTTCTTT.

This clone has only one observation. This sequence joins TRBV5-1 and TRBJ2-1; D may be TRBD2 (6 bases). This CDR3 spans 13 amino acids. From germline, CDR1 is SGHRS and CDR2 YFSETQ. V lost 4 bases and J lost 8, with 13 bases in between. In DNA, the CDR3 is TGCGCCAGCAGCGGGTCCGGGGGATATGAGCAGTTCTTC. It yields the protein CASSGSGGYEQFF.

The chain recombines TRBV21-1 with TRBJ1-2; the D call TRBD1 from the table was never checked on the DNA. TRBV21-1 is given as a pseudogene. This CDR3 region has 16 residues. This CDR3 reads CASSKEKPGEDNGYTF. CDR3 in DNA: TGTGCCAGCAGCAAGGAAAAGCCAGGGGAAGATAATGGCTACACCTTC.

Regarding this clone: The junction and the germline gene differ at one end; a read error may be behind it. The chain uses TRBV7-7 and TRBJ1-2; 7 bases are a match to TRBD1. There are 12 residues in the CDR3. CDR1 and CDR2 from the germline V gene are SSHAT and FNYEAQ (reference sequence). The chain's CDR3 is CASSCTGDGYTF. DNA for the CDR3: TGTGCTAGCAGCTGTACAGGGGATGGCTACACCTTC.